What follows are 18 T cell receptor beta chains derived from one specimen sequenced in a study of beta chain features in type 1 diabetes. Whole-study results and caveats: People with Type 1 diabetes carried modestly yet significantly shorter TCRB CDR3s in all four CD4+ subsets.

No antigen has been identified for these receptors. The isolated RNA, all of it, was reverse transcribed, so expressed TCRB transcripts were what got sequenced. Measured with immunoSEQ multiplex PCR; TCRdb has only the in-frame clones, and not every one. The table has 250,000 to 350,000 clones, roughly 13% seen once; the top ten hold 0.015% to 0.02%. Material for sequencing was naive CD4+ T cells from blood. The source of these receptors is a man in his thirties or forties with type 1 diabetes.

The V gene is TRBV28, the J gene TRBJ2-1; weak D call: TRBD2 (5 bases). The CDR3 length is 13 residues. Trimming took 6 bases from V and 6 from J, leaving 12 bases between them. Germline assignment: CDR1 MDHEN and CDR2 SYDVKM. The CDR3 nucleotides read TGTGCCAGCAGGAGGGAGTACGGCAATGAGCAGTTCTTC. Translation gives CASRREYGNEQFF.

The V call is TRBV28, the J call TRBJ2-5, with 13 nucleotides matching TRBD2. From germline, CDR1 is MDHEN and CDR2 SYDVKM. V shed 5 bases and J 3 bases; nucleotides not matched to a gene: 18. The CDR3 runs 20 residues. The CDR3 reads CASSPPTSGRTVGVEETQYF. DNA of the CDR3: TGTGCCAGCAGTCCCCCGACTAGCGGGAGGACGGTCGGGGTGGAAGAGACCCAGTACTTC.

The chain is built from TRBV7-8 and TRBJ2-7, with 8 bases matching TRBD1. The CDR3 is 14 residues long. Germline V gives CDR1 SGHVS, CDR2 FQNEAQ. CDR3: CVTRAGQGPEEQYF. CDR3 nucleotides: TGTGTCACTCGGGCCGGACAGGGCCCTGAAGAGCAGTACTTC.

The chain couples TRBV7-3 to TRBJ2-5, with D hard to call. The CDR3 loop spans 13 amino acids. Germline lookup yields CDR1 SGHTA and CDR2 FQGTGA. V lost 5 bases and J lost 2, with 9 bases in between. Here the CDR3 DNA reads TGTGCCAGCAGCCTTACAGCACAAGAGACCCAGTACTTC. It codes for CASSLTAQETQYF.

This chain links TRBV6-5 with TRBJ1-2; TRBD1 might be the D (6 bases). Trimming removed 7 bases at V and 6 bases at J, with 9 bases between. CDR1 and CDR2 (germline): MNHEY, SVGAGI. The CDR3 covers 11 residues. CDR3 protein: CASTRGNGYTF. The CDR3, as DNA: TGTGCCAGCACCAGGGGAAATGGCTACACCTTC.

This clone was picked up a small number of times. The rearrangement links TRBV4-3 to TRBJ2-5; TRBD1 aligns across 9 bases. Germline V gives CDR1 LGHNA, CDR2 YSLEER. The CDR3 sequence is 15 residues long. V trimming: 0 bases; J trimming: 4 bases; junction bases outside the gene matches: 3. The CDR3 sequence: CASSQEHRGPETQYF. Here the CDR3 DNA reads TGCGCCAGCAGCCAAGAACACAGGGGGCCAGAGACCCAGTACTTC.

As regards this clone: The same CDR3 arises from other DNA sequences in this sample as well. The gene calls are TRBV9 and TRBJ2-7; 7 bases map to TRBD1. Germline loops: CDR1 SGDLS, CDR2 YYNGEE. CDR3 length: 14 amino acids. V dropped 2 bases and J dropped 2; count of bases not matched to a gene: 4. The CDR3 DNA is TGTGCCAGCAGCGTGGGGGACAGAGCCTACGAGCAGTACTTC. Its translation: CASSVGDRAYEQYF. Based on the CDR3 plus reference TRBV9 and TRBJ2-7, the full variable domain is DSGVTQTPKHLITATGQRVTLRCSPRSGDLSVYWYQQSLDQGLQFLIQYYNGEERAKGNILERFSAQQFPDLHSELNLSSLELGDSALYFCASSVGDRAYEQYFGPGTRLTVT.

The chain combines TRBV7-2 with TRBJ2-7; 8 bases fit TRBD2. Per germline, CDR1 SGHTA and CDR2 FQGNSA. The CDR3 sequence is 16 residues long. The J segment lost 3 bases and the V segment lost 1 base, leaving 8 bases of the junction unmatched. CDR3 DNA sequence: TGTGCCAGCAGCTTAGTAGGAGCGGGAGCAGTCTACGAGCAGTACTTC. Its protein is CASSLVGAGAVYEQYF. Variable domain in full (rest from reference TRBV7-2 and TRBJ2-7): GAGVSQSPSNKVTEKGKDVELRCDPISGHTALYWYRQSLGQGLEFLIYFQGNSAPDKSGLPSDRFSAERTGGSVSTLTIQRTQQEDSAVYLCASSLVGAGAVYEQYFGPGTRLTVT.

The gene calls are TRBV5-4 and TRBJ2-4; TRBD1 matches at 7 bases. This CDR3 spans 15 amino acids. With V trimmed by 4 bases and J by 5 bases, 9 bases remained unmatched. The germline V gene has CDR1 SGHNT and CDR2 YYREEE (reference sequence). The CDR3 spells CASSRGQPNQNIQYF. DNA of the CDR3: TGTGCCAGCAGCCGGGGACAGCCAAACCAAAACATTCAGTACTTC.

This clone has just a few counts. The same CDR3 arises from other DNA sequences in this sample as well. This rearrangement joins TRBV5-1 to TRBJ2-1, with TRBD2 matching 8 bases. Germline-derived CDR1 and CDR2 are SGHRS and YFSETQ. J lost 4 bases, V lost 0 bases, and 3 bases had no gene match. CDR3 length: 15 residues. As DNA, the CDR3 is TGCGCCAGCAGCTTGGATACTAGCGGATACAATGAGCAGTTCTTC. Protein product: CASSLDTSGYNEQFF. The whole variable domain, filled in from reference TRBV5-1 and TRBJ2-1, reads KAGVTQTPRYLIKTRGQQVTLSCSPISGHRSVSWYQQTPGQGLQFLFEYFSETQRNKGNFPGRFSGRQFSNSRSEMNVSTLELGDSALYLCASSLDTSGYNEQFFGPGTRLTVL.

This CDR3 is CASSIDLPAGRRNTEAFF. CDR3 DNA sequence: TGTGCCAGTAGTATAGATCTACCGGCAGGTCGTCGTAATACTGAAGCTTTCTTT. This chain uses TRBV19 with TRBJ1-1, with D hard to call. V was clipped by 0 bases and J by 5 bases, with 22 bases between them. Germline loops: CDR1 LNHDA, CDR2 SQIVND (reference sequence). This CDR3 is built from 18 residues.

CDR3 nucleotide sequence: TGCGCCAGCAGCTTGGTCCAGGGCCGTTACGAGCAGTACTTC. Protein sequence: CASSLVQGRYEQYF. This sequence joins TRBV5-1 and TRBJ2-7; D perhaps matches TRBD1 (5 bases). This CDR3 has 14 amino acids. CDR1 SGHRS and CDR2 YFSETQ come from the germline V gene. V lost 0 bases, J lost 4 bases, and 11 bases lay in between.

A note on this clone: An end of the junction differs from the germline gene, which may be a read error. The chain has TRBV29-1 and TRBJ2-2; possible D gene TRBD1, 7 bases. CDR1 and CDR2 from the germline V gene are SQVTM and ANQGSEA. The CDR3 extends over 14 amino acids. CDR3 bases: TGCAGCATTGAGAGGGGGCGGGAACCCGGGGAGCTGTTTTTT. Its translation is CSIERGREPGELFF.

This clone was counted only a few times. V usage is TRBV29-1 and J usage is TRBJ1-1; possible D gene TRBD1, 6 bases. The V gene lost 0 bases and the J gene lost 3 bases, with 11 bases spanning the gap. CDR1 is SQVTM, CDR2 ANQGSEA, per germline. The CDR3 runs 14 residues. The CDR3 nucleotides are TGCAGCGTTGAAGATCTCAGGGGATACACTGAAGCTTTCTTT. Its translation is CSVEDLRGYTEAFF.

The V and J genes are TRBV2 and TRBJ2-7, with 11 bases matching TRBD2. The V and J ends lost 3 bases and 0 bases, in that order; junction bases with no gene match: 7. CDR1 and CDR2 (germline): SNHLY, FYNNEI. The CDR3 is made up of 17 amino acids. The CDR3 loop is CASSEASGRPRSYEQYF. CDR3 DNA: TGTGCCAGCAGTGAGGCTAGCGGGAGGCCTCGCTCCTACGAGCAGTACTTC.

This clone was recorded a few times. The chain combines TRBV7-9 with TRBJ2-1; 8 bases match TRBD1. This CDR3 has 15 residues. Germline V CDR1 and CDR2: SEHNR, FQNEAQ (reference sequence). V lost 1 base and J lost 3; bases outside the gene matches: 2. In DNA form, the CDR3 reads TGTGCCAGCAGCTTAGAGGGACAGGACTACAATGAGCAGTTCTTC. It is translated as CASSLEGQDYNEQFF.

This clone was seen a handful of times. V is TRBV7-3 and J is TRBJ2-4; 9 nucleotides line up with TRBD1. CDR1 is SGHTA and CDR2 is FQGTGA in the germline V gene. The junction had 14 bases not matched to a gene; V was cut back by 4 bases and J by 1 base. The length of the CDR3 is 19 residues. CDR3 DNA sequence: TGTGCCAGCAGCTCCGACCCCGGGACAGGGATTGAGGCCAAAAACATTCAGTACTTC. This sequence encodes CASSSDPGTGIEAKNIQYF.

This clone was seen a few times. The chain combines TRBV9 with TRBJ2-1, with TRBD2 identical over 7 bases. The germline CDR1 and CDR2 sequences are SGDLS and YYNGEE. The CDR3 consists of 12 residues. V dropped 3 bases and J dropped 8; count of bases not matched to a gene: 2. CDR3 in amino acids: CASSAGGDEQFF. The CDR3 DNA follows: TGTGCCAGCAGCGCTGGGGGGGATGAGCAGTTCTTC.